Below, one TCR beta chain is given with its context. This clone was counted a single time. What this receptor recognizes is not known. Within one base of it there is no much larger clone, and no base qualities were kept. TCRbeta CDR3 regions were amplified from genomic DNA by means of the immunoSEQ Assay, a bias-controlled multiplex PCR. For the original study's pipeline: Nucleated cell counts per sample were estimated from amplification of reference gene primers within the assay. Sequence reads were collapsed and filtered to measure the absolute abundance of every unique TCRbeta CDR3 rearrangement. For each sample, productive Simpson clonality was calculated as the square root of Simpson's diversity index across productive rearrangements. Imported from immuneACCESS, the table was reduced by TCRdb to in-frame sequences with V and J called. These copies leave out some clones; in studies compared against another copy, an unresolved V gene accounts for under half, and the cause of the remainder is not known. Clone size and the V and J calls come from that table; the DNA yielded D and trimming. The sample table holds roughly 57,000 clones, of which around 77% were seen once. The ten largest clones take up 3.2% of the sample.

The sample comes from a study of blood T cell repertoires in COVID-19 (TCRdb year 2020). For the wider study: Samples from collaborators originated in the United States, Italy and Spain and spanned both the acute and convalescent phases of COVID-19. Where available, HLA class I and class II types were taken from metadata supplied by the sample provider and were not determined by assay-based typing. Nearly every sample came with metadata listing a de-identified subject ID, COVID-19 status, age in years and sex. The prospective study material was composed of cDNA or gDNA derived from T cells, B-cell-depleted T cells, or PBMCs. Deeply sampled blood TCRbeta repertoires from subjects exposed to, actively infected with, or recovered from COVID-19 were included in the dataset. The repertoires were released in a freely available public database intended as a resource for research on the immune response to SARS-CoV-2. The samples were drawn from the first 160 participants of the ongoing ImmuneRACE study and from 1,254 subjects provided by 6 global collaborators. The full study reports these points: How much clinical and demographic metadata was included differed by source and by participant, and the metadata was provided uncurated.

The junction shows trimming of 0 bases on V and 2 bases on J, plus 7 bases between the germline ends. Reading the germline V gene (reference sequence) gives CDR1 LNHNV and CDR2 YYDKDF. The CDR3 measures 14 amino acids from cysteine to phenylalanine. The retained sequence is limited to the CDR3, 42 bases, with the frame set at the first base. Whole blood was collected in K2EDTA tubes by collaborating institutions according to the institutions' own protocols. For TCRbeta analysis, collaborators shipped samples as frozen whole blood, isolated PBMCs, or DNA extracted from either of those sample types. The source is a man aged 55 to 70 with acute or convalescent COVID-19. Rearrangement joined TRBV15 to TRBJ1-2; the D region possibly corresponds to TRBD1 (5 bases align). Source material: peripheral blood. CDR3 reads: CATSRDRVNYGYTF. Read as DNA, the sequence is TGTGCCACCAGCAGAGACAGGGTAAACTATGGCTACACCTTC.